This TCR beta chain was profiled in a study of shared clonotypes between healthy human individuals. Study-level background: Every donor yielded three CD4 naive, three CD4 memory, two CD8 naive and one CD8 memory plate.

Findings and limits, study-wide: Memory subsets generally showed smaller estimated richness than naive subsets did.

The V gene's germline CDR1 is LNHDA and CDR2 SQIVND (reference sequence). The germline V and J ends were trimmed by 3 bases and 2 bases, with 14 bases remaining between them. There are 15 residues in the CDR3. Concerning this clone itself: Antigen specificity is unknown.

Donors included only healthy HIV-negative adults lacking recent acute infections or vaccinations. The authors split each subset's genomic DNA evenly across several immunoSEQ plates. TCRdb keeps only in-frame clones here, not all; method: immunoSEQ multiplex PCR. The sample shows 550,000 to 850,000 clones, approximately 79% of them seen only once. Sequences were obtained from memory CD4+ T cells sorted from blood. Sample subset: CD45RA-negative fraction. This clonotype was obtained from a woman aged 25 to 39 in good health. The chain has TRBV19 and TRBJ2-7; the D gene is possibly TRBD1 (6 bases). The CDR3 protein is CASSIWGRKTYEQYF. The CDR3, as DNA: TGTGCCAGTAGTATTTGGGGGCGGAAGACCTACGAGCAGTACTTC.